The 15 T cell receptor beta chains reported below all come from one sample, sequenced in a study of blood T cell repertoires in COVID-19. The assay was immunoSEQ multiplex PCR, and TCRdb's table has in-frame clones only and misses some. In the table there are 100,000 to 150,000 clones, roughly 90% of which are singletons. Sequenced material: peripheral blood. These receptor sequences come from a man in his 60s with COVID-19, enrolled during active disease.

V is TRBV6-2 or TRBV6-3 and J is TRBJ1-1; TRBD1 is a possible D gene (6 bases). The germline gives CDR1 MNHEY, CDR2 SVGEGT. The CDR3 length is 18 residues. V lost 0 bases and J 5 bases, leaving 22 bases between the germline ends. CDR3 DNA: TGTGCCAGCAGTTACTCGAGGGGGAACCAGGCAGGTAGAACTGAAGCTTTCTTT. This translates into CASSYSRGNQAGRTEAFF.

The DNA of the CDR3 is TGTGCCAGCAGCTTTGACAGAGAAGCTTTCTTT. This translates into CASSFDREAFF. The chain carries TRBV11-2 and TRBJ1-1; tentatively, D is TRBD1 (5 bases). The V and J ends lost 3 bases and 8 bases respectively, with 7 bases between them. Germline V gene lookup returns CDR1 SGHAT and CDR2 FQNNGV. The CDR3 length is 11 residues.

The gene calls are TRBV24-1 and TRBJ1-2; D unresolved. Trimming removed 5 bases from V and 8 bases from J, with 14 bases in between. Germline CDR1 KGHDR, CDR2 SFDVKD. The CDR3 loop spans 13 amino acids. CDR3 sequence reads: CATSGISGYGYTF. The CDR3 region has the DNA TGTGCCACCAGTGGCATCTCGGGTTACGGCTACACCTTC.

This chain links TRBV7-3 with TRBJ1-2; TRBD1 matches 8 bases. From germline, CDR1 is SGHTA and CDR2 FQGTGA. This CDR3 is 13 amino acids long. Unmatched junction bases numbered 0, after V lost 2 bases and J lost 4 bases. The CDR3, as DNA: TGTGCCAGCAGCTTAGGGACAGGCTATGGCTACACCTTC. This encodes CASSLGTGYGYTF.

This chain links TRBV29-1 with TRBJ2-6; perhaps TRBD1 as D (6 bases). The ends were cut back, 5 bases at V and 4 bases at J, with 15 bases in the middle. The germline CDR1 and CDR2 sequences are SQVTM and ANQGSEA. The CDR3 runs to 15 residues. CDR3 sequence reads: CSVLGVGAGANVLTF. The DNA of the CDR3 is TGCAGCGTTCTCGGGGTGGGGGCAGGGGCCAACGTCCTGACTTTC.

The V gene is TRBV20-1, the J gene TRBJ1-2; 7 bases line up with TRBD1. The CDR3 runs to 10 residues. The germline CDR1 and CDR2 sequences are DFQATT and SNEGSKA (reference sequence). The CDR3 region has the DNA TGCAGACAGGGGTCCGATGGCTACACCTTC. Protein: CRQGSDGYTF.

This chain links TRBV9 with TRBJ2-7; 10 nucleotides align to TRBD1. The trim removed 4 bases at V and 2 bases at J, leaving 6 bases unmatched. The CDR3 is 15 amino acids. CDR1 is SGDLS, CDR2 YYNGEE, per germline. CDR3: CASSLEGTGAYEQYF. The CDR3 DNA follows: TGTGCCAGCAGCCTAGAAGGGACAGGGGCCTACGAGCAGTACTTC.

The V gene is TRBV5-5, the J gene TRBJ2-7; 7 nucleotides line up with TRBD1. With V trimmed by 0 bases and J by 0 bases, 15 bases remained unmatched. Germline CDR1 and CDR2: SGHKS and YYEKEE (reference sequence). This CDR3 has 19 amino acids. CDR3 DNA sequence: TGTGCCAGCAGCTTGGGACAGGGAGCGATGGTACTCAGCTCCTACGAGCAGTACTTC. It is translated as CASSLGQGAMVLSSYEQYF. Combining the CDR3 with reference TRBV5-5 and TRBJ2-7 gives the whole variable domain DAGVTQSPTHLIKTRGQQVTLRCSPISGHKSVSWYQQVLGQGPQFIFQYYEKEERGRGNFPDRFSARQFPNYSSELNVNALLLGDSALYLCASSLGQGAMVLSSYEQYFGPGTRLTVT.

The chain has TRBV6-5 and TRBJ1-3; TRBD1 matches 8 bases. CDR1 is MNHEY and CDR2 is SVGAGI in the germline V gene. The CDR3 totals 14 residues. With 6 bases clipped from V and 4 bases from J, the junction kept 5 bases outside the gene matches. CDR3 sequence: CASRKDRDGNTIYF. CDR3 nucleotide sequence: TGTGCCAGCAGAAAGGACAGGGACGGAAACACCATATATTTT.

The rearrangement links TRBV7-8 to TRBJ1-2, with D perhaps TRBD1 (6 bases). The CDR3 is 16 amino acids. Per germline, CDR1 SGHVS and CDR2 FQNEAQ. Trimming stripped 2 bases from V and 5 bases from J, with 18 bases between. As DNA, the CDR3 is TGTGCCAGCAGCTTATGGGGAAGGGGGGGTTCTTATGGCTACACCTTC. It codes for CASSLWGRGGSYGYTF. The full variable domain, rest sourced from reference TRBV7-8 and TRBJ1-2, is GAGVSQSPRYKVAKRGQDVALRCDPISGHVSLFWYQQALGQGPEFLTYFQNEAQLDKSGLPSDRFFAERPEGSVSTLKIQRTQQEDSAVYLCASSLWGRGGSYGYTFGSGTRLTVV.

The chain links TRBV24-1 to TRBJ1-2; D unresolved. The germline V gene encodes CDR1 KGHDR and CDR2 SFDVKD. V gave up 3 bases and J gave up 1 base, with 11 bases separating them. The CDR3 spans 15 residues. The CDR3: CATSDPRGSNYGYTF. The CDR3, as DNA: TGTGCCACCAGTGATCCCCGAGGAAGTAACTATGGCTACACCTTC.

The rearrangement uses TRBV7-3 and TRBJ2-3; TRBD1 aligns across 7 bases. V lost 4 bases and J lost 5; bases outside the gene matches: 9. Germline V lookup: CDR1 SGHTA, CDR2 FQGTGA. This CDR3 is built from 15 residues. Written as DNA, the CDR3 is TGTGCCAGCAGCTCGACAGGGATAATCAAAGATACGCAGTATTTT. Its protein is CASSSTGIIKDTQYF.

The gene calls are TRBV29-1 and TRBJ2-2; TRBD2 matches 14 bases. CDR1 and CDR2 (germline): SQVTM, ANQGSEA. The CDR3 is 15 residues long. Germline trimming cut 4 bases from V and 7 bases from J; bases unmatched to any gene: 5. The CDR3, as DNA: TGCAGCGTTGGACTAGCGGGGGGGCCTGGCGGGGAGCTGTTTTTT. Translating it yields CSVGLAGGPGGELFF.

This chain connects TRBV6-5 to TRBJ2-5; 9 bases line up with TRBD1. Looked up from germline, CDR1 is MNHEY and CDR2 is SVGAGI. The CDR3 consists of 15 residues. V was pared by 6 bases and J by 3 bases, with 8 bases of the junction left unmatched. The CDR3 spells CASRGIGTGKETQYF. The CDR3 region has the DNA TGTGCCAGCAGGGGAATAGGGACAGGGAAAGAGACCCAGTACTTC.

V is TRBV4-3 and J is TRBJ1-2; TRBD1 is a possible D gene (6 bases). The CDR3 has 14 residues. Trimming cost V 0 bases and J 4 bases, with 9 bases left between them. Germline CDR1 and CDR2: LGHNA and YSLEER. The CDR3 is CASSQDDRTYGYTF. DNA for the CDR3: TGCGCCAGCAGCCAAGATGACAGGACCTATGGCTACACCTTC.